This T cell receptor (beta chain) appears in the sequencing data of a study of blood T cell repertoires in COVID-19. Study summary: There were acute and convalescent COVID-19 samples, and they came from the United States, Italy and Spain. T cells, B-cell-depleted T cells, or PBMCs provided the cDNA or gDNA that served as material.

Original handling: From reference gene primer amplification, estimates of nucleated cell counts were derived. The protocol was immunoSEQ multiplex PCR, while the TCRdb copy is restricted to in-frame clones and leaves out a portion. V, J and clone size are those of that table, while D and trimming were read from the DNA. Among about 200,000 clones, about 83% were seen once, and the ten largest hold approximately 6.2%. The germline V and J ends were trimmed by 4 bases and 2 bases, with 11 bases remaining between them. The CDR3 consists of 14 residues. Germline V CDR1 and CDR2: SGHVS, FQNEAQ. The sequence derives from a man aged 55 to 70 who had recovered from COVID-19. This chain connects TRBV7-8 to TRBJ2-5; weak D call: TRBD1 (6 bases). Material: peripheral blood. The CDR3: CASSSGQLQETQYF. The CDR3 nucleotides are TGTGCCAGCAGCTCCGGACAGCTACAAGAGACCCAGTACTTC.